This TCR beta chain was recovered during a study of cytomegalovirus exposure and HLA in healthy donors. Study-level information: Sequencing of 150 million to 200 million T cells in an earlier analysis found under 120 million unique TCR beta sequences. Overall study results and limits: Most TCRs appeared rarely, but some public TCRs recurred in many donors. Specificity for CMV antigens was confirmed in vitro for three of the CMV-associated chains.

Concerning this clone itself: Its cognate antigen is unknown.

CDR3 length equals 17 residues. The study ran its PCR with 60 Vbeta and 13 Jbeta primers. Clones were read by immunoSEQ multiplex PCR, and TCRdb kept only the in-frame ones, dropping some. The table includes some 110,000 clones, roughly 80% detected once. This receptor was identified in a woman aged 40-49 years in good health and CMV-seropositive. The chain has TRBV21-1 and TRBJ2-1; the D call TRBD2 from the table was never checked on the DNA. TRBV21-1 is termed a pseudogene. The sequenced sample was PBMCs. The CDR3 DNA reads as TGTGCCAGCAGCAAAGGGGGACTAGCGGTCTCCTACAATGAGCAGTTCTTC. Residues: CASSKGGLAVSYNEQFF.